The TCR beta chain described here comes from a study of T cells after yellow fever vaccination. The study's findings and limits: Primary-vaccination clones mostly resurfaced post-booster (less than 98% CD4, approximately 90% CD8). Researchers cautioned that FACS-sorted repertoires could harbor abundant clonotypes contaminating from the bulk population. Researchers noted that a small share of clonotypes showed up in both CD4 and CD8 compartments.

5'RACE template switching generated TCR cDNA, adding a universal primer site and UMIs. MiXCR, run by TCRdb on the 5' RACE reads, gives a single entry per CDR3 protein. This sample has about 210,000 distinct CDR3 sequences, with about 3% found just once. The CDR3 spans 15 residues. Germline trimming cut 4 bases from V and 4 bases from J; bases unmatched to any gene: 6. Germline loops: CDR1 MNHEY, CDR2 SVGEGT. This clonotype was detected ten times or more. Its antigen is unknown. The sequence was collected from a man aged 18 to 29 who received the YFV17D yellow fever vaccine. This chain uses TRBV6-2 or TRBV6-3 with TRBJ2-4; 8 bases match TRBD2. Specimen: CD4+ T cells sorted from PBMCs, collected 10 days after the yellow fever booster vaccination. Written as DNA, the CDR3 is TGTGCCAGCAGTTCTACTACTAGCGGAAAAAACATTCAGTACTTC. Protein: CASSSTTSGKNIQYF.